The 20 T cell receptor beta chains reported below all come from one sample, sequenced in a study of T-cell memory formation after mild COVID-19. TCRdb re-called the 5' RACE reads with MiXCR, one entry per CDR3 protein. The sample comprises some 190,000 distinct CDR3 sequences, around 15% of which are singletons, and about 2.1% rests with the top ten. Material for sequencing was PBMCs or a T cell subset sorted from them (not recorded which). These receptors were obtained from an adult woman who had mild COVID-19 (a few samples of this study predate the infection). Cell type and time point are not known.

This clonotype has a handful of counts. The V call is TRBV2, the J call TRBJ2-1, with a possible D match to TRBD2 (6 bases). The germline V gene encodes CDR1 SNHLY and CDR2 FYNNEI. The CDR3 length is 12 residues. V lost 5 bases and J 15 bases, leaving 17 bases between the germline ends. The CDR3 region is CASSNSWRDRFF. In DNA, the CDR3 is TGTGCCAGCAGTAACTCCTGGCGGGATAGGTTCTTC.

This clonotype occurred many times. The genes are TRBV7-2 and TRBJ2-7; tentative D call: TRBD2 (6 bases). This CDR3 is 14 amino acids long. The V and J ends lost 1 base and 3 bases respectively, with 10 bases between them. Germline assignment: CDR1 SGHTA and CDR2 FQGNSA. CDR3 bases: TGTGCCAGCAGCTTAGGGCGGGACCTCTACGAGCAGTACTTC. The encoded protein is CASSLGRDLYEQYF.

The table lists this clonotype with many counts. The chain joins TRBV29-1 to TRBJ1-1, with D perhaps matching TRBD1 (6 bases). Trimming took 7 bases from V and 4 from J, leaving 13 bases between them. The CDR3 runs to 12 residues. In germline, CDR1 is SQVTM, CDR2 ANQGSEA. The CDR3 spells CSAQRGGTEAFF. The CDR3 DNA is TGCAGCGCTCAGAGGGGGGGCACTGAAGCTTTCTTT. The full variable domain, rest sourced from reference TRBV29-1 and TRBJ1-1, is SAVISQKPSRDICQRGTSLTIQCQVDSQVTMMFWYRQQPGQSLTLIATANQGSEATYESGFVIDKFPISRPNLTFSTLTVSNMSPEDSSIYLCSAQRGGTEAFFGQGTRLTVV.

This clonotype was seen a few times. J is TRBJ2-2 and V is TRBV19; 7 nucleotides agree with TRBD2. This CDR3 contains 14 residues. The germline V gene encodes CDR1 LNHDA and CDR2 SQIVND (reference sequence). The V and J ends lost 5 bases and 5 bases, in that order; junction bases with no gene match: 5. CDR3 coding DNA: TGTGCCAGTAGTCGGGCGGGAGCGACCGGGGAGCTGTTTTTT. Its translation is CASSRAGATGELFF.

CDR3 amino acids: CASSIPRGYQPQHF. The CDR3 DNA reads as TGTGCCAGTAGTATACCCAGGGGCTATCAGCCCCAGCATTTT. The chain carries TRBV19 and TRBJ1-5; possibly TRBD1 for D (6 bases). CDR1 is LNHDA and CDR2 is SQIVND in the germline V gene (reference sequence). There are 14 residues in the CDR3. V was shortened by 2 bases and J by 5 bases, with 10 bases between the two germline ends. The whole variable domain, remainder taken from reference TRBV19 and TRBJ1-5, is DGGITQSPKYLFRKEGQNVTLSCEQNLNHDAMYWYRQDPGQGLRLIYYSQIVNDFQKGDIAEGYSVSREKKESFPLTVTSAQKNPTAFYLCASSIPRGYQPQHFGDGTRLSIL.

The chain uses TRBV11-2 and TRBJ2-4, with D possibly called TRBD1 or TRBD2 (5 bases each). Germline loops: CDR1 SGHAT, CDR2 FQNNGV. This CDR3 region has 13 residues. V lost 9 bases and J lost 8, with 17 bases in between. The CDR3 DNA reads TGTGCCAGTGGTGATCCGGGGCCGGACATTCAGTACTTC. It translates to CASGDPGPDIQYF.

The V gene is TRBV29-1, the J gene TRBJ2-7; D may be TRBD2 (5 bases). The CDR3 consists of 15 residues. V was shortened by 6 bases and J by 4 bases, with 22 bases between the two germline ends. Germline assignment: CDR1 SQVTM and CDR2 ANQGSEA. CDR3 sequence (DNA): TGCAGCGTCCTCCGGAGGCAGAAAACGATTTACGAGCAGTACTTC. This translates into CSVLRRQKTIYEQYF.

The rearrangement joins TRBV10-3 to TRBJ1-1, with D unclear. With 2 bases removed from V and 3 bases from J, the gap between germline ends came to 7 bases. CDR3 length equals 13 residues. CDR1 and CDR2 from the germline V gene are ENHRY and SYGVKD. Written as DNA, the CDR3 is TGTGCCATCAGTGAGCCCCCAGACACTGAAGCTTTCTTT. This encodes CAISEPPDTEAFF.

V usage is TRBV5-6 and J usage is TRBJ2-7, with a tentative D call TRBD1 (7 bases). The CDR3 is 16 residues long. Per germline, CDR1 SGHDT and CDR2 YYEEEE. Trimming removed 4 bases at V and 2 bases at J, with 19 bases between. The CDR3 protein is CASSTKDRRGAYEQYF. CDR3 DNA: TGTGCCAGCAGCACTAAGGACAGGAGGGGAGCCTACGAGCAGTACTTC.

This clonotype was detected a few times. The rearrangement uses TRBV29-1 and TRBJ1-4; D not certain. The germline V gene encodes CDR1 SQVTM and CDR2 ANQGSEA. The V end was cut by 4 bases, the J end by 5 bases, with 17 bases between. There are 15 residues in the CDR3. CDR3 protein: CSVVSGRSFNEKLFF. The CDR3 DNA reads as TGCAGCGTTGTCTCCGGGAGATCCTTCAATGAAAAACTGTTTTTT.

This clonotype appeared a few times. The rearrangement links TRBV7-9 to TRBJ2-7; D is undetermined. Germline V gene lookup returns CDR1 SEHNR and CDR2 FQNEAQ (reference sequence). V was cut by 3 bases and J by 6 bases, with 6 bases left in between. The CDR3 runs 11 residues. In DNA, the CDR3 is TGTGCCAGCAGCTTTGGTCCCGAGCAGTACTTC. Translated, it gives CASSFGPEQYF.

The chain employs TRBV30 and TRBJ1-5; D is perhaps TRBD1 (6 bases). Trimming cost V 7 bases and J 2 bases, with 15 bases left between them. The CDR3 runs to 14 residues. CDR1 and CDR2 (germline): GTSNPN, SVGIG (reference sequence). CDR3 protein: CAFEQGGGNQPQHF. CDR3 DNA sequence: TGTGCCTTCGAACAGGGAGGCGGCAATCAGCCCCAGCATTTT.

V usage is TRBV10-2 and J usage is TRBJ2-7; 13 positions match TRBD2. This CDR3 comprises 16 residues. Unmatched junction bases numbered 6, after V lost 6 bases and J lost 1 base. Germline V gives CDR1 WSHSY, CDR2 SAAADI. CDR3 in DNA: TGCGCCAGCAGGAGGACTAGCGGGGGCGATTCCTACGAGCAGTACTTC. This codes for CASRRTSGGDSYEQYF.

The chain recombines TRBV5-1 with TRBJ1-1; no clear D. CDR1 is SGHRS, CDR2 YFSETQ, per germline. V gave up 0 bases and J gave up 0 bases, with 9 bases separating them. The CDR3 has 15 amino acids. CDR3 coding DNA: TGCGCCAGCAGCTTGGTTGGATCCATGAACACTGAAGCTTTCTTT. It encodes CASSLVGSMNTEAFF.

A few counts support this clonotype. The chain joins TRBV30 to TRBJ1-2; 9 nucleotides align to TRBD1. Germline V gene data show CDR1 as GTSNPN and CDR2 as SVGIG (reference sequence). The junction had 9 bases not matched to a gene; V was cut back by 3 bases and J by 7 bases. The CDR3 spans 14 residues. CDR3: CAWRPQTGGGGYTF. CDR3 nucleotides: TGTGCCTGGAGACCACAAACAGGGGGCGGTGGCTACACCTTC.

The chain recombines TRBV5-1 with TRBJ1-1; the D gene is possibly TRBD1 (5 bases). CDR1 and CDR2 (germline): SGHRS, YFSETQ. The V gene lost 5 bases and the J gene lost 5 bases, with 16 bases spanning the gap. This CDR3 is built from 14 residues. The CDR3 bases are TGCGCCAGCAGGCCGGGGGGTATCGGAACTGAAGCTTTCTTT. Translation: CASRPGGIGTEAFF.

This clonotype was seen a handful of times. The V call is TRBV6-6, the J call TRBJ2-3, with 10 bases identical to TRBD2. The germline V gene has CDR1 MNHNY and CDR2 SVGAGI (reference sequence). The CDR3 has 16 residues. V lost 6 bases, J lost 0 bases, and 6 bases stayed unmatched. CDR3 DNA: TGTGCCAGCAGCCCCACTAGCGGGGTTAGCACAGATACGCAGTATTTT. Protein product: CASSPTSGVSTDTQYF.

About this clonotype: A read error may account for a junction end that differs from germline. This chain joins TRBV29-1 and TRBJ2-2; D call uncertain. This CDR3 is built from 13 residues. In germline, CDR1 is SQVTM, CDR2 ANQGSEA. Here the CDR3 DNA reads TGCAGCGCCCGGGCCAGTTGGACCGTGGAGCTGTTTTTT. It encodes CSARASWTVELFF.

Ten or more counts support this clonotype. The chain recombines TRBV5-5 with TRBJ2-3; no definite D call. Germline-derived CDR1 and CDR2 are SGHKS and YYEKEE (reference sequence). V dropped 6 bases and J dropped 1 base, with 9 bases sitting between them. The CDR3 spans 13 residues. CDR3 in DNA: TGTGCCAGCAATTCGGCTGGCACAGATACGCAGTATTTT. It encodes CASNSAGTDTQYF.

This clonotype occurred many times. V is TRBV12-3 or TRBV12-4 and J is TRBJ2-1, with a weak D call TRBD1 (6 bases). The CDR3 sequence is 17 residues long. Trimming stripped 4 bases from V and 8 bases from J, with 24 bases between. This chain's CDR3 is CASSSRTVSNRWDEQFF. CDR3 bases: TGTGCCAGCAGTTCCAGGACAGTTTCAAATCGGTGGGATGAGCAGTTCTTC.